This T cell receptor (beta chain) came from a study of T cells after yellow fever vaccination. 5'RACE template switching produced TCR cDNA carrying a universal primer site and UMIs. TCRdb recomputed calls from the 5' RACE reads with MiXCR, one row per CDR3 protein. This table holds over 85,000 distinct CDR3 sequences, approximately 9% found once. The germline V gene encodes CDR1 SGHTA and CDR2 FQGNSA. This CDR3 is 16 amino acids long. V shed 5 bases and J shed 6 bases, with 23 bases lying between them. Sequenced material: CD8+ T cells not binding an NS4B(214-222) dextramer, sorted from PBMCs, taken around 15 days after the first yellow fever vaccination. The J gene is TRBJ2-7, the V gene TRBV7-2; tentative D call: TRBD1 (6 bases). This TCR was recovered from a man aged 18-30 years who received the YFV17D yellow fever vaccine. The CDR3, as DNA: TGTGCCAGCAGCCGTATAATCGGCCAGGGGCTCGGCGAGCAGTACTTC. The encoded protein is CASSRIIGQGLGEQYF.